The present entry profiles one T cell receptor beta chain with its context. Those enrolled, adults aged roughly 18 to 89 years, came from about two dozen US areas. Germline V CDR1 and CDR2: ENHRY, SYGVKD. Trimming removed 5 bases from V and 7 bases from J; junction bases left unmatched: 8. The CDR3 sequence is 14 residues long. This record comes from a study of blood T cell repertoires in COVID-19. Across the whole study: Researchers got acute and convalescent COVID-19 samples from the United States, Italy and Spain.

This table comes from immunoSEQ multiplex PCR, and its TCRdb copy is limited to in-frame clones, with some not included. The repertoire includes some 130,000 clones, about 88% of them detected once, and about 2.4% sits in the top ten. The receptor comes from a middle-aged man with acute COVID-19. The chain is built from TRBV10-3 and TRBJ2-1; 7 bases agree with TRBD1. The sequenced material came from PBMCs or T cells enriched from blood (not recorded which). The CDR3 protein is CAISTGQFGNEQFF. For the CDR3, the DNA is TGTGCCATCAGTACGGGACAGTTTGGGAATGAGCAGTTCTTC.